This T cell receptor beta chain is from a study of blood T cell repertoires in COVID-19. Study details: Samples representing acute and convalescent COVID-19 were sourced from the United States, Italy and Spain. T cells, B-cell-depleted T cells, or PBMCs supplied cDNA or gDNA.

The CDR3 contains 16 residues. Germline-derived CDR1 and CDR2 are LNHDA and SQIVND (reference sequence). Trimming removed 3 bases from V and 5 bases from J; junction bases left unmatched: 5. Methods used by the authors: Reference gene primer amplification yielded estimated nucleated cell counts. Data came from immunoSEQ multiplex PCR; TCRdb stores just in-frame clones and leaves some out. The V and J calls and clone size are taken from that table; D and trimming were inferred from the DNA. Among about 220,000 clones, around 84% were seen once, and the ten largest hold around 3%. Input material: peripheral blood. The receptor comes from a man aged 50-60 years who had recovered from COVID-19. V and J are TRBV19 and TRBJ2-2; 11 bases match TRBD1. The DNA for the CDR3 is TGTGCCAGTAGTATCAGGACAGGGGGCAGGACCGGGGAGCTGTTTTTT. It translates to CASSIRTGGRTGELFF.